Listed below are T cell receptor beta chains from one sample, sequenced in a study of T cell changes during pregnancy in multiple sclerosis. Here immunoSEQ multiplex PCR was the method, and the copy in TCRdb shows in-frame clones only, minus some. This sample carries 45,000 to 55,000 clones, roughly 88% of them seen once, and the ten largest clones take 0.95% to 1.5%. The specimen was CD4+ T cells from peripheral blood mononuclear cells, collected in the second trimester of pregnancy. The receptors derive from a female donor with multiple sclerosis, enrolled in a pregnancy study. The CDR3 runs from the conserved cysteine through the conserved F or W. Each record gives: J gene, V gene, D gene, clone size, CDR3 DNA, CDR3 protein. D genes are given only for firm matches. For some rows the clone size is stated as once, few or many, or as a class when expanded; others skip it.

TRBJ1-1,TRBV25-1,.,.,TGTGCCAGCAGTCCCTACGGGGTGTACACTGAAGCTTTCTTT,CASSPYGVYTEAFF
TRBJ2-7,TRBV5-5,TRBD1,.,TGTGCCAGCAGCCGGACAGGGGACTACTACGAGCAGTACTTC,CASSRTGDYYEQYF
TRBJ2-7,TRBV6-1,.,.,TGTGCCAGCAGTGGTCAAACAGGGTCCTCCTACGAGCAGTACTTC,CASSGQTGSSYEQYF
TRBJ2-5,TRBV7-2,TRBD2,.,TGTGCCAGCAGCCCGAGACTAGCGGGAGGGCCAAGGGAGACCCAGTACTTC,CASSPRLAGGPRETQYF
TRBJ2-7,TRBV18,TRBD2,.,TGTGCCAGCTCAACCAGTTCCGGGACTAGCGGCACGTACTCCTACGAGCAGTACTTC,CASSTSSGTSGTYSYEQYF
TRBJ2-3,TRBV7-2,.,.,TGTGCCAGCAGCTTAGGTACGACCAGCGGGCTACGAGATACGCAGTATTTT,CASSLGTTSGLRDTQYF
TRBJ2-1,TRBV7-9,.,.,TGTGCCAGCAGCTTAGCTAGCGGTAAATACAATGAGCAGTTCTTC,CASSLASGKYNEQFF
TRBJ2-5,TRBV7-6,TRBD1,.,TGTGCCAGCAGCTTTCAGGGGGCGGGATTCCAAGAGACCCAGTACTTC,CASSFQGAGFQETQYF
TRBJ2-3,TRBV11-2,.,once,TGTGCCAGCAGCTTACAATTAGGAGCCCATGGCACAGATACGCAGTATTTT,CASSLQLGAHGTDTQYF
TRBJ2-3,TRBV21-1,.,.,TGTGCCAGCAGGCATGGGGGCGTCACAGATACGCAGTATTTT,CASRHGGVTDTQYF
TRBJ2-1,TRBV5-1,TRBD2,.,TGCGCCAGCAGCTTGACTAGCGTCCCCTACAATGAGCAGTTCTTC,CASSLTSVPYNEQFF
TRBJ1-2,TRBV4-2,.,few,TGTGCCAGCAGCCAAGACGCCCCCAGGGGCGCGGACTATGGCTACACCTTC,CASSQDAPRGADYGYTF
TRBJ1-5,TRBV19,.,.,TGTGCCAGTAGTATATATGCAGGGGAGGGTAAGCGGCAGCCCCAGCATTTT,CASSIYAGEGKRQPQHF
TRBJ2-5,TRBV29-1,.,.,TGCAGCGTTGGTCTACAGGGCTGGGAGACCCAGTACTTC,CSVGLQGWETQYF
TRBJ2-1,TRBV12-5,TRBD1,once,TGTGCTAGTGGTTCCGGACAGGGGACCTTGGCACCTGAGCAGTTCTTC,CASGSGQGTLAPEQFF
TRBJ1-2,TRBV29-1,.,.,TGCAGCGTTGAAGACGGGCCAGGGAGCTACACCTTC,CSVEDGPGSYTF
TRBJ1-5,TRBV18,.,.,TGTGCCAGCTCACCGGGCCAGGGAAATCAGCCCCAGCATTTT,CASSPGQGNQPQHF
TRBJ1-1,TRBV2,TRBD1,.,TGTGCCAGCAGGCCCCTACAGGGGTCGGACACTGAAGCTTTCTTT,CASRPLQGSDTEAFF
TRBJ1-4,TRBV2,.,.,TGTGCCAGCAGTGAAGCAGGGGGTGCAACTAATGAAAAACTGTTTTTT,CASSEAGGATNEKLFF
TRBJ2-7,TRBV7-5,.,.,TGTGTCAGAAGCTTAGGCCCCCTGCTAGCGGCGTTTACTTACGAGCAGTACTTC,CVRSLGPLLAAFTYEQYF
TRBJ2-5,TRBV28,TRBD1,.,TGTGCCAGCAGTTTTAGTCAGGGGGCGGGGGAGACCCAGTACTTC,CASSFSQGAGETQYF
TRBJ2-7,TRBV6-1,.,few,TGTGCCAGCATCCCCGGCGGGGTGGGTCGCTACGAGCAGTACTTC,CASIPGGVGRYEQYF
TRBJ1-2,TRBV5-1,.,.,TGCGCCAGCAGCCCCCTCTCCCGGACAGAGGACTATGGCTACACCTTC,CASSPLSRTEDYGYTF
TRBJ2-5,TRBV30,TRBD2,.,TGTGCCTGGAGTGGACTAGCGGGGGAGACCCAGTACTTC,CAWSGLAGETQYF
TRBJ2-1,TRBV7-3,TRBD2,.,TGTGCCAGCAGCTCCTCACTTCTAGCGGGGTTACACAATGAGCAGTTCTTC,CASSSSLLAGLHNEQFF
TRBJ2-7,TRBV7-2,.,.,TGTGCCAGCAGCCCCTTTTTAGAGCAGTACTTC,CASSPFLEQYF
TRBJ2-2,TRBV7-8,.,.,TGTGCCAGCAGCTTAGGGACTAACACCGGGGAGCTGTTTTTT,CASSLGTNTGELFF